This T cell receptor (beta chain) was retrieved from a study of cytomegalovirus exposure and HLA in healthy donors. 60 Vbeta and 13 Jbeta primers were used in PCR. Profiling relied on immunoSEQ multiplex PCR, and the TCRdb table lists in-frame clones only, not all of them. The table lists 190,000 or so clones, more than 65% of them singletons. Study observations and caveats: Per a prior analysis, the majority of TCR beta V segments were productive roughly 87% or roughly 30% of the time. Within the data, a cluster of highly shared sequence variants was likely a sequencing artifact. A later analysis reportedly identified an Asian-associated ancestry cluster as carrying fewer N-insertions than the roughly 670-donor mean.

As concerns this clone: What it binds is not known.

Healthy individuals who donated bone marrow served as the donors. The V gene's germline CDR1 is SGHTS and CDR2 YDEGEE. There are 16 residues in the CDR3. Trimming removed 1 base from V and 0 bases from J, with 8 bases in between. Sequenced material: PBMCs. This chain links TRBV5-8 with TRBJ1-6; D unclear. The clonotype was recovered from a girl aged 5 to 17 in good health and CMV-seropositive. CDR3 residues: CASSLRSGSYNSPLHF. CDR3 DNA: TGTGCCAGCAGCTTGCGGTCAGGCTCCTATAATTCACCCCTCCACTTT.